The present entry profiles one T cell receptor beta chain with its context. Treatment reported: oral pan-JAK inhibitor, 5-10 mg twice daily. Extracted RNA was reverse transcribed, and the resulting cDNA served as sequencing template. Some clones are missing from TCRdb's copy, which holds only in-frame ones; the method was immunoSEQ multiplex PCR. This table has under 250,000 clones, approximately 65% appearing once. This entry is derived from a study of CD8+ T cells in alopecia areata. The CDR3 loop spans 15 amino acids. Germline V lookup: CDR1 GTSNPN, CDR2 SVGIG (reference sequence). J gave up 4 bases and V 2 bases, and 9 bases lay outside the gene matches.

The genes are TRBV30 and TRBJ1-1; 8 bases are shared with TRBD1. The receptor was isolated from a human donor with alopecia areata. Sequences were derived from CD4+ T cells sorted from blood, sampled around week 42, from a patient treated with tofacitinib. Here the CDR3 DNA reads TGTGCCTGGAGTACGAGGACAGGGATGGCCACTGAAGCTTTCTTT. It is translated as CAWSTRTGMATEAFF.